The sequence of this T cell receptor (beta chain) was determined in a study of cytomegalovirus exposure and HLA in healthy donors. PCR employed 60 Vbeta and 13 Jbeta primers. Data came from immunoSEQ multiplex PCR; TCRdb stores just in-frame clones and leaves some out. The sample yields roughly 130,000 clones, roughly 80% seen once. This clone was counted a single time. The target antigen is unknown. Study-wide results and limits: Immune exposure was documented only through CMV serostatus. There were several of the most significant clusters that appeared linked to common viral pathogens in a later analysis. The CMV antigen specificity of a few CMV-associated chains was confirmed through in vitro analysis.

Healthy bone marrow donors formed the donor group. Trimming shortened V by 1 base and J by 5 bases, and 5 bases separated the two germline ends. Germline values: CDR1 SGHDN, CDR2 FVKESK. This CDR3 contains 12 residues. Input material: PBMCs. The clonotype was recovered from a man in his forties in good health and CMV-seronegative. This sequence joins TRBV14 and TRBJ2-5; D unresolved. The CDR3: CASSQVQETQYF. CDR3 bases: TGTGCCAGCAGCCAAGTTCAGGAGACCCAGTACTTC.